This T cell receptor beta chain was sequenced in a study of T cell changes during pregnancy in multiple sclerosis. Measured with immunoSEQ multiplex PCR; TCRdb has only the in-frame clones, and not every one. The sample carries approximately 100,000 clones, roughly 92% recorded once. V was clipped by 0 bases and J by 2 bases; unmatched bases: 4. The CDR3 has 16 residues. Germline loops: CDR1 SGDLS, CDR2 YYNGEE. The material sequenced was peripheral blood, taken after pregnancy. The receptor comes from a female donor with multiple sclerosis, enrolled in a pregnancy study. The chain employs TRBV9 and TRBJ2-3; 9 bases align to TRBD2. CDR3 sequence: CASSVGAGGITDTQYF. In nucleotides, the CDR3 is TGTGCCAGCAGCGTAGGGGCGGGGGGGATCACAGATACGCAGTATTTT.